Listed below are T cell receptor beta chains from one sample, sequenced in a study of OX40 agonist ivuxolimab in advanced cancers. This table comes from immunoSEQ multiplex PCR, and its TCRdb copy is limited to in-frame clones, with some not included. The sample has about 19,000 clones, 83% seen once. The specimen comprised CD4+ or CD8+ T cells sorted from blood, sampled in a trial of the OX40 agonist ivuxolimab. Every receptor here comes from an adult with an advanced solid tumor such as melanoma, head and neck, liver or kidney cancer. CDR3s include the opening cysteine and the closing phenylalanine or tryptophan. A D gene is named only where the DNA matches it firmly. Size is omitted from some rows. Given values are once, few, many or a class for expanded clones.

>-|TRBV7-9|TRBJ1-2|-
CASSSTTRGNYGYTF
TGTGCCAGCAGCTCAACCACTCGGGGTAACTATGGCTACACCTTC
>-|TRBV10-1|TRBJ1-2|TRBD1
CASRNPQGGVNYGYTF
TGCGCCAGCAGGAACCCACAGGGGGGGGTTAACTATGGCTACACCTTC
>-|TRBV12-5|TRBJ1-1|-
CASGLVVGLNTEAFF
TGTGCTAGTGGTTTGGTAGTGGGTTTGAACACTGAAGCTTTCTTT
>-|TRBV4-3|TRBJ1-2|TRBD1
CASSQVRLGTGQRNYGYTF
TGCGCCAGCAGCCAGGTCAGGTTGGGGACAGGGCAACGAAACTATGGCTACACCTTC
>-|TRBV18|TRBJ1-1|-
CASKDVFSEAFF
TGTGCCAGCAAGGACGTATTCTCTGAAGCTTTCTTT
>few|TRBV4-1|TRBJ2-7|-
CASSSNYEQYF
TGCGCCAGCAGCTCCAATTACGAGCAGTACTTC
>once|TRBV6-5|TRBJ1-4|TRBD1
CASSYSPTGSNEKLFF
TGTGCCAGCAGTTACTCTCCGACAGGGAGTAATGAAAAACTGTTTTTT
>once|TRBV6-4|TRBJ2-3|-
CASSEWGGRYSTDTQYF
TGTGCCAGCAGTGAGTGGGGGGGCCGATATAGCACAGATACGCAGTATTTT
>-|TRBV28|TRBJ2-3|TRBD2
CASSLAGGYAGRGSADTQYF
TGTGCCAGCAGTTTAGCGGGGGGTTATGCGGGGCGGGGTTCCGCAGATACGCAGTATTTT
>few|TRBV18|TRBJ2-7|-
CASSPDSSYEQYF
TGTGCCAGCTCACCAGATAGCTCCTACGAGCAGTACTTC
>-|TRBV4-1|TRBJ1-2|TRBD1
CASSQEGQGANYGYTF
TGCGCCAGCAGCCAAGAAGGCCAGGGGGCTAACTATGGCTACACCTTC
>few|TRBV18|TRBJ1-5|TRBD1
CASSPGQGNQPQHF
TGTGCCAGCTCACCTGGACAGGGGAATCAGCCCCAGCATTTT
>-|TRBV4-1|TRBJ1-1|-
CASSPGWGDAFF
TGCGCCAGCAGCCCCGGGTGGGGTGACGCTTTCTTT
>-|TRBV29-1|TRBJ2-6|-
CSVLGASGANVLTF
TGCAGCGTTCTCGGGGCCTCTGGGGCCAACGTCCTGACTTTC
>-|TRBV4-1|TRBJ1-1|-
CASSHYLQGFETEAFF
TGCGCCAGCAGCCACTATTTACAGGGCTTCGAAACTGAAGCTTTCTTT
>-|TRBV9|TRBJ2-1|TRBD2
CASSASGSSYNEQFF
TGTGCCAGCAGCGCTAGCGGTAGCTCCTACAATGAGCAGTTCTTC
>-|TRBV4-3|TRBJ2-7|TRBD2
CASTRWASGDGEQYF
TGCGCCAGCACCCGATGGGCTAGCGGGGACGGCGAGCAGTACTTC
>once|TRBV6-6|TRBJ1-1|-
CASHFTADEAFF
TGTGCCAGCCACTTCACGGCGGATGAAGCTTTCTTT
>-|TRBV4-1|TRBJ2-7|-
CASSQKALIGATSSYEQYF
TGCGCCAGCAGCCAGAAGGCCCTAATTGGTGCGACAAGCTCCTACGAGCAGTACTTC
>-|TRBV12-5|TRBJ1-2|-
CASGTGQGANYGYTF
TGTGCTAGTGGGACCGGGCAAGGTGCTAACTATGGCTACACCTTC
>-|TRBV30|TRBJ2-7|-
CAWRTRQTYEQYF
TGTGCCTGGAGAACTCGGCAGACCTACGAGCAGTACTTC
>-|TRBV25-1|TRBJ2-7|-
CASTTGTNSEPTYEQYF
TGTGCCAGCACAACCGGGACAAATTCCGAACCGACCTACGAGCAGTACTTC
>-|TRBV5-4|TRBJ2-7|TRBD1
CASSLVGRGSYEQYF
TGTGCCAGCAGCTTGGTGGGCAGGGGGTCCTACGAGCAGTACTTC
>-|TRBV5-4|TRBJ2-7|TRBD2
CASSLLAGGGEQYF
TGTGCCAGCAGCTTGCTAGCGGGGGGGGGCGAGCAGTACTTC
>-|TRBV5-1|TRBJ1-1|-
CASSGPTEAFF
TGCGCCAGCAGTGGCCCCACTGAAGCTTTCTTT
>-|TRBV2|TRBJ2-7|-
CASSVRAEYEQYF
TGTGCCAGCAGTGTAAGAGCGGAGTACGAGCAGTACTTC
>-|TRBV9|TRBJ2-3|-
CASSHQGGPQYF
TGTGCCAGCAGTCACCAGGGAGGTCCGCAGTATTTT
>few|TRBV6-5|TRBJ1-2|-
CASSSGLRVGYTF
TGTGCCAGCAGCTCCGGCCTAAGGGTTGGCTACACCTTC
>once|TRBV2|TRBJ2-1|-
CASSELPNEQFF
TGTGCCAGCAGTGAATTACCCAATGAGCAGTTCTTC
>-|TRBV19|TRBJ2-1|-
CASKPADYNEQFF
TGTGCCAGTAAACCGGCCGACTACAATGAGCAGTTCTTC
>-|TRBV27|TRBJ2-2|-
CASSKGVGELFF
TGTGCCAGCAGCAAGGGGGTGGGGGAGCTGTTTTTT
>once|TRBV6-1|TRBJ2-7|TRBD2
CASSASGAAYEQYF
TGTGCCAGCAGCGCTAGCGGGGCGGCCTACGAGCAGTACTTC
>-|TRBV6-4|TRBJ1-1|-
CASSDGPNTEAFF
TGTGCCAGCAGTGACGGCCCGAACACTGAAGCTTTCTTT
>-|TRBV7-6|TRBJ2-7|-
CASSRRTWYEQYF
TGTGCCAGCAGCCGAAGAACGTGGTACGAGCAGTACTTC
>-|TRBV6-1|TRBJ2-5|TRBD1
CASYPTTGKQYF
TGTGCCAGCTACCCTACGACAGGGAAGCAGTACTTC
>-|TRBV4-1|TRBJ1-2|TRBD1
CASSQDPTTGSLHYGYTF
TGCGCCAGCAGCCAAGACCCAACGACAGGGAGTCTACACTATGGCTACACCTTC
>-|TRBV7-3|TRBJ2-3|TRBD2
CASSPRGSGGLTDTQYF
TGTGCCAGCAGCCCCCGGGGCAGCGGGGGGCTTACAGATACGCAGTATTTT
>-|TRBV9|TRBJ2-3|-
CASSASGRPEDTQYF
TGTGCCAGCAGCGCAAGCGGGCGACCCGAGGATACGCAGTATTTT
>-|TRBV4-2|TRBJ2-3|TRBD2
CASSPVGLAGGGRDTQYF
TGTGCCAGCAGCCCAGTTGGACTAGCGGGGGGGGGCAGAGATACGCAGTATTTT
>few|TRBV9|TRBJ2-7|TRBD1
CASSIGGTGITYEQYF
TGTGCCAGCAGCATTGGCGGGACAGGGATAACCTACGAGCAGTACTTC
>once|TRBV9|TRBJ2-3|TRBD2
CASSGRAGGTPARDTQYF
TGTGCCAGCAGCGGGCGTGCGGGAGGGACTCCAGCCCGAGATACGCAGTATTTT
>once|TRBV7-9|TRBJ1-2|-
CASSLQLGRVGPYGYTF
TGTGCCAGCAGCCTCCAATTAGGCAGGGTGGGGCCCTATGGCTACACCTTC
>-|TRBV7-6|TRBJ2-3|-
CASSLEVADTQYF
TGTGCCAGCAGCTTAGAAGTTGCAGATACGCAGTATTTT
>-|TRBV7-9|TRBJ2-5|-
CASSLGGYQETQYF
TGTGCCAGCAGCTTAGGGGGATACCAAGAGACCCAGTACTTC
>once|TRBV7-3|TRBJ1-4|-
CASSPTREGFEKLFF
TGTGCCAGCAGCCCCACCCGGGAAGGGTTTGAAAAACTGTTTTTT
>once|TRBV28|TRBJ2-3|TRBD2
CASTNRLAPRADTQYF
TGTGCCAGCACCAATCGACTAGCCCCACGCGCAGATACGCAGTATTTT
>-|TRBV5-1|TRBJ2-7|-
CASSLAVGVTYEQYF
TGCGCCAGCAGCCTGGCGGTGGGGGTAACCTACGAGCAGTACTTC
>-|TRBV25-1|TRBJ2-7|-
CASSEWEGISYEQYF
TGTGCCAGCAGTGAATGGGAAGGGATCTCCTACGAGCAGTACTTC
>-|TRBV5-1|TRBJ2-3|TRBD2
CASSLVGGFEPTDTQYF
TGCGCCAGCAGCTTGGTCGGGGGGTTTGAGCCCACAGATACGCAGTATTTT
>-|TRBV6-5|TRBJ1-6|-
CASREGVYNSPLHF
TGTGCCAGTAGAGAGGGAGTCTATAATTCACCCCTCCACTTT